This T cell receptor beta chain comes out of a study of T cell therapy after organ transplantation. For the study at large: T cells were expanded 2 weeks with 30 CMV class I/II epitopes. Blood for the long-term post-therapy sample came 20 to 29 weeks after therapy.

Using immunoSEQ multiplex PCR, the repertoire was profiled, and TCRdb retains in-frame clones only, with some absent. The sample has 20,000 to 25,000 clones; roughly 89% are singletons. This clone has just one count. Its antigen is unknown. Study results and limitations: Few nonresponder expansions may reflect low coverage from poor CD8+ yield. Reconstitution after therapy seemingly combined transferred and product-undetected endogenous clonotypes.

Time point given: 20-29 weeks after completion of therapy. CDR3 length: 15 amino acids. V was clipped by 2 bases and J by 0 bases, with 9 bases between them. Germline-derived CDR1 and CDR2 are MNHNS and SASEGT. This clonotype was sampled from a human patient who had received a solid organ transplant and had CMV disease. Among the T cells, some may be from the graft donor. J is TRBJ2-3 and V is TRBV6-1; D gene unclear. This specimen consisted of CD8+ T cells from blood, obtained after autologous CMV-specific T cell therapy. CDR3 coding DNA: TGTGCCAGCAGTGAATTCAGAGCCAGCACAGATACGCAGTATTTT. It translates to CASSEFRASTDTQYF.